By sample share, the clone carrying this T cell receptor (beta chain) is medium-sized. For roughly 6 days, PBMCs labeled with CFSE were cultured with peptide pools at approximately 1 ug/mL each. Each TCRbeta library was pooled proportionally to its sorted cell count. TCRdb reanalysed the 5' RACE reads using MiXCR and keeps one entry per CDR3 protein. Of roughly 270 distinct CDR3 sequences detected, about 3% appear once; the ten largest clones hold about 18%. The data are from a study of Japanese encephalitis immunity and Zika vaccine responses. General study points: More ZIKV- and JEV-shared clonotypes appeared in JEV-pre-vaccinated donors than in YFV donors.

This specimen was antigen-activated CD8+ T cells from blood, cultured, taken during a Zika inactivated vaccine study. The clonotype originates from an adult man who received an inactivated Zika virus vaccine.

CDR3 in DNA: TGCGCCAGCAGCTCCGGACGGCACCAGTACAATGAGCAGTTCTTC. Encoded protein: CASSSGRHQYNEQFF. The chain has TRBV5-1 and TRBJ2-1; D is unclear. The CDR3 runs 15 residues. The ends were cut back, 3 bases at V and 4 bases at J, with 14 bases in the middle. Germline-derived CDR1 and CDR2 are SGHRS and YFSETQ.